Sequencing of this TCR beta chain was carried out in a study of shared clonotypes between healthy human individuals. About the study: With ages of 18 to 49, the donors were two women and a few men. Study findings and constraints: Sequencing depth was expected to affect clonotype sharing among donors.

CDR1 and CDR2 from the germline V gene are SNHLY and FYNNEI. This CDR3 has 15 residues. V lost 8 bases and J lost 6; bases outside the gene matches: 16. Method: immunoSEQ multiplex PCR; TCRdb's copy keeps in-frame clones and lacks some. The sample contains approximately 1.1 million clones, approximately 78% of which appear only once. The donors were all Caucasian adults (living in Nashville, Tennessee). In regard to this clone: What it binds is unknown.

Sequenced input: memory CD4+ T cells from PBMCs. Indicated subset: CD45RA-negative fraction. This TCR came from a man aged 18 to 29 in good health. Some clones in this sample may be carry-over from other donors' samples. The chain is built from TRBV2 and TRBJ2-7, with 7 bases aligning to TRBD2. CDR3 sequence (DNA): TGTGCCAGCGGCCGATGGGGAGGGCCCCCTCTCGAGCAGTACTTC. Residues: CASGRWGGPPLEQYF.